Shown below are 4 T cell receptor beta chains from a single sample sequenced in a study of blood T cell repertoires in COVID-19 (dated by TCRdb to 2018 to 2020). Library preparation employed the immunoSEQ multiplex PCR assay. Here the immuneACCESS table is served through TCRdb, limited to in-frame sequences with V and J called. Missing clones are a known gap in these copies; in checked studies unresolved V genes cover under half, and the rest lacks a known reason. In all, the sample holds around 150,000 clones, and around 89% of those were seen once. The ten largest make up 6.6% of the sample. Material: PBMCs or T cells enriched from blood (not recorded which). The receptor set was obtained from a woman aged 45-60 years who had recovered from COVID-19.

CDR3: CASSPPRGLYNEQFF. The CDR3 DNA follows: TGTGCCAGCAGTCCTCCCAGGGGGCTTTACAATGAGCAGTTCTTC. The V and J genes are TRBV7-9 and TRBJ2-1, with 8 bases identical to TRBD1. Unmatched junction bases numbered 8, after V lost 6 bases and J lost 4 bases. CDR1 is SEHNR and CDR2 is FQNEAQ in the germline V gene (reference sequence). The CDR3 is 15 residues long.

The rearrangement links TRBV19 to TRBJ2-1; 11 bases fit TRBD2. Germline CDR1 reads LNHDA; CDR2 reads SQIVND (reference sequence). Unmatched junction bases numbered 9, after V lost 6 bases and J lost 2 bases. This CDR3 has 17 amino acids. CDR3 in amino acids: CASSLVTSGGPYNEQFF. As DNA, the CDR3 is TGTGCCAGTAGCCTTGTCACTAGCGGGGGCCCCTACAATGAGCAGTTCTTC.

The V and J genes are TRBV4-2 and TRBJ2-4, with 11 bases aligning to TRBD2. CDR3 length: 16 amino acids. The V and J ends lost 4 bases and 3 bases, in that order; junction bases with no gene match: 5. Per the germline V gene, CDR1 is LGHNA and CDR2 is YNFKEQ. The CDR3 coding sequence is TGTGCCAGCAGCCCCCTAGCGGGGGGCCTCAAAAACATTCAGTACTTC. The encoded protein is CASSPLAGGLKNIQYF.

V gene TRBV14 combines with J gene TRBJ1-4, with D possibly being TRBD1 (5 bases). Germline-derived CDR1 and CDR2 are SGHDN and FVKESK. V was pared by 0 bases and J by 0 bases, with 5 bases between. This CDR3 region has 15 residues. DNA of the CDR3: TGTGCCAGCAGCCAAGAACAGGCAACTAATGAAAAACTGTTTTTT. Protein sequence: CASSQEQATNEKLFF.